This TCR beta chain originates from a study of blood T cell repertoires in COVID-19. Repertoires were generated with immunoSEQ multiplex PCR, while TCRdb's copy carries only in-frame clones and drops some. The data contain roughly 250,000 clones, roughly 90% of them seen just once; the ten biggest clones take up approximately 2.5%. The CDR3 runs to 17 residues. The germline V gene has CDR1 SGHNT and CDR2 YENEEA. The V gene lost 1 base and the J gene lost 0 bases, with 13 bases spanning the gap. Sequenced sample: PBMCs or T cells enriched from blood (not recorded which). The clonotype was recovered from a woman in her thirties or forties with acute COVID-19. The gene calls are TRBV11-3 and TRBJ1-5; D unclear. In nucleotides, the CDR3 is TGTGCCAGCAGCTTAGCACGCGGCAGTCTTAGCAATCAGCCCCAGCATTTT. Encoded protein: CASSLARGSLSNQPQHF. Looking up the rest from reference TRBV11-3 and TRBJ1-5 gives the full variable domain: EAGVVQSPRYKIIEKKQPVAFWCNPISGHNTLYWYLQNLGQGPELLIRYENEEAVDDSQLPKDRFSAERLKGVDSTLKIQPAELGDSAVYLCASSLARGSLSNQPQHFGDGTRLSIL.